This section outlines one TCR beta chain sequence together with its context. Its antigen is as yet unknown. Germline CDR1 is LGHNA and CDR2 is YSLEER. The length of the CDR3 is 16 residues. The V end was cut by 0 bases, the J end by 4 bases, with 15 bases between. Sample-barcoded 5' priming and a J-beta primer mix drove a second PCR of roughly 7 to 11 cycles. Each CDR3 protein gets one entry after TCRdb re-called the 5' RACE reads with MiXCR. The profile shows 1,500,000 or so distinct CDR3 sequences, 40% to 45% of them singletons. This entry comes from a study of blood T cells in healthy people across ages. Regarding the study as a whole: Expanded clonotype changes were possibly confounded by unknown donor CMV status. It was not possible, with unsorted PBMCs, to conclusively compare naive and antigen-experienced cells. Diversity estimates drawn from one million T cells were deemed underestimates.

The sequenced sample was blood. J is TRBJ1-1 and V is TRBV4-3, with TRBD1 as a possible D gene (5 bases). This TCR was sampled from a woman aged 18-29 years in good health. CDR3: CASSQDIGTLSTEAFF. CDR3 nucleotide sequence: TGCGCCAGCAGCCAAGATATCGGGACCTTGAGCACTGAAGCTTTCTTT.